This T cell receptor beta chain stems from a study of T cell clusters in autoimmune cytopenias. Overall study findings and caveats: Functional roles of the in silico T cell clusters still await experimental validation. TRB repertoire shifts in secondary cytopenia and chronic lymphocytic leukemia mostly reflected lymphoma, not autoimmunity.

This clonotype shows up as medium-sized (0.01 to 0.1%) by frequency. The antigen is undetermined. TRB was amplified from approximately 230 ng of peripheral blood genomic DNA per sample. Looked up from germline, CDR1 is GTSNPN and CDR2 is SVGIG (reference sequence). CDR3 length equals 12 residues. TRB was amplified by touch-down multiplex PCR, primer pools A and B combined. TCRdb reworked the multiplex PCR reads into one entry per CDR3 protein, no DNA. The listing records thousands of distinct CDR3 sequences. Sequencing used peripheral blood. The genes are TRBV30 and TRBJ1-1; TCRdb gives TRBD1 as the D gene, but with no DNA this cannot be confirmed. This receptor was taken from a human donor with an autoimmune cytopenia or autoimmune hepatitis (not recorded which). CDR3 loop: CAWDRARREAFF.